The T cell receptor beta chain described here comes from a study of OX40 agonist ivuxolimab in advanced cancers. In the study overall: Participants, 75% to 85% male, averaged roughly 59 years of age, ranging from roughly 23 to 80.

V was cut by 0 bases and J by 1 base, with 13 bases left in between. CDR1 and CDR2 (germline): MNHNY, SVGAGI (reference sequence). The CDR3 extends over 16 amino acids. Profiling relied on immunoSEQ multiplex PCR, and the TCRdb table lists in-frame clones only, not all of them. The profile covers tens of thousands of clones, with approximately 88% appearing a single time and around 7.5% taken by the ten largest. As regards this clone: The antigen remains undetermined.

Cycle 7 day 1, cycle 4 day 1, and baseline were the timepoints at which blood was sampled. Study observations and caveats: Clones of CD4+ and CD8+ blood T cells grew by week 6 at doses of 0.1 to 3.0 mg/kg.

The source of this sequence is an adult with an advanced solid tumor such as melanoma, head and neck, liver or kidney cancer. Material: CD4+ or CD8+ T cells sorted from blood, obtained in a trial of the OX40 agonist ivuxolimab. This sequence joins TRBV6-6 and TRBJ2-7; D is unresolved. The CDR3 bases are TGTGCCAGCAGTTACTCGGGTGATGCGCTATCCTACGAGCAGTACTTC. It is translated as CASSYSGDALSYEQYF.